Listed here are 21 T cell receptor beta chains from one sample, sequenced in a study of glioma-infiltrating T cells after dendritic cell vaccination. Time point reported: after dendritic cell vaccination, including at tumor progression/relapse. Assay used: immunoSEQ multiplex PCR; TCRdb lists only in-frame clones, some missing. In the table there are roughly 88,000 clones, approximately 78% of which are singletons. Sequenced here: blood, sampled after dendritic cell vaccination. Every receptor here comes from a human donor with glioblastoma.

The CDR3 spells CASSLSGGYGDTQYF. The DNA of the CDR3 is TGCGCCAGCAGCTTAAGCGGGGGGTATGGAGATACGCAGTATTTT. The chain uses TRBV5-1 and TRBJ2-3; 9 positions match TRBD2. Germline V gene lookup returns CDR1 SGHRS and CDR2 YFSETQ. The junction had 6 bases not matched to a gene; V was cut back by 2 bases and J by 5 bases. The CDR3 loop spans 15 amino acids.

The chain links TRBV6-6 to TRBJ2-3, with 12 nucleotides matching TRBD2. The V segment lost 6 bases and the J segment 6 bases; nucleotides outside the gene matches: 7. The germline gives CDR1 MNHNY, CDR2 SVGAGI (reference sequence). The CDR3 is made up of 15 amino acids. CDR3 nucleotides: TGTGCCAGCAGCGGACTAGCGGGAAATCGGGATACGCAGTATTTT. Translated, it gives CASSGLAGNRDTQYF.

This clone was detected once. The chain has TRBV30 and TRBJ2-7, with 9 bases that match TRBD1. Trimming at V came to 3 bases and at J to 7 bases, leaving 7 bases not matched to a gene. The CDR3 has 13 residues. Germline V CDR1 and CDR2: GTSNPN, SVGIG (reference sequence). The CDR3 DNA is TGTGCCTGGAGCTACAGGGGGCCGGGGGAGCAGTACGTC. As protein: CAWSYRGPGEQYV.

The CDR3 loop reads CASSPGQGFDQPQHF. For the CDR3, the DNA is TGTGCCAGCTCTCCGGGACAGGGATTCGATCAGCCCCAGCATTTT. This chain joins TRBV18 and TRBJ1-5; 9 bases line up with TRBD1. Germline loops: CDR1 KGHSH, CDR2 LQKENI. Trimming cost V 6 bases and J 5 bases; bases outside gene matches: 8. The CDR3 contains 15 residues. Full variable domain (remainder filled in from reference TRBV18 and TRBJ1-5): NAGVMQNPRHLVRRRGQEARLRCSPMKGHSHVYWYRQLPEEGLKFMVYLQKENIIDESGMPKERFSAEFPKEGPSILRIQQVVRGDSAAYFCASSPGQGFDQPQHFGDGTRLSIL.

This sequence joins TRBV5-1 and TRBJ2-1, with D perhaps TRBD2 (6 bases). Per germline, CDR1 SGHRS and CDR2 YFSETQ. The CDR3 sequence is 11 residues long. Trimming pared 8 bases from V and 8 bases from J, leaving 11 bases between. The CDR3 DNA reads as TGCGCCAGTACGACGGGGGATGAGCAGTTCTTC. Translated: CASTTGDEQFF.

The genes are TRBV4-1 and TRBJ1-2; D call uncertain. V was trimmed by 5 bases and J by 7 bases, leaving 8 bases between them. Germline V lookup: CDR1 MGHRA, CDR2 YSYEKL. The CDR3 runs 11 residues. Written as DNA, the CDR3 is TGCGCCAGCAGCATTATCAGTGGCTACACCTTC. Amino acids: CASSIISGYTF.

The rearrangement uses TRBV27 and TRBJ2-1, with a possible D match to TRBD2 (6 bases). CDR1 MNHEY and CDR2 SMNVEV come from the germline V gene (reference sequence). V was pared by 5 bases and J by 7 bases, with 12 bases between. This CDR3 region has 13 residues. CDR3 sequence (DNA): TGTGCCAGCAGTCGGGACTTACTAAATGAGCAGTTCTTC. It codes for CASSRDLLNEQFF.

This rearrangement joins TRBV5-6 to TRBJ1-2; the match to TRBD1 covers 8 bases. Per germline, CDR1 SGHDT and CDR2 YYEEEE. CDR3 length: 14 amino acids. With 4 bases clipped from V and 8 bases from J, the junction kept 10 bases outside the gene matches. The CDR3 here is CASSLGQGGKGYTF. The CDR3 bases are TGTGCCAGCAGCCTAGGACAGGGAGGAAAGGGCTACACCTTC.

By share, this clone counts as medium-sized. The V and J genes are TRBV4-1 and TRBJ2-1, with 7 positions matching TRBD2. V trimming: 3 bases; J trimming: 6 bases; junction bases outside the gene matches: 11. This CDR3 is 16 amino acids long. Germline CDR1 reads MGHRA; CDR2 reads YSYEKL. The CDR3 DNA sequence: TGCGCCAGCAGCCAGGGGCTGGCGGGGGAAACCAATGAGCAGTTCTTC. This translates into CASSQGLAGETNEQFF.

The genes are TRBV2 and TRBJ2-1; TRBD2 matches at 8 bases. CDR3 size: 13 residues. V lost 4 bases and J lost 8; bases outside the gene matches: 4. Germline CDR1 and CDR2: SNHLY and FYNNEI. The CDR3 is CASSVFSGDEQFF. CDR3 in DNA: TGTGCCAGCAGTGTCTTTAGCGGGGATGAGCAGTTCTTC.

This rearrangement joins TRBV5-1 to TRBJ1-2, with a tentative D call TRBD1 (6 bases). The CDR3 loop spans 15 amino acids. V lost 2 bases and J lost 4, with 15 bases in between. CDR1 is SGHRS and CDR2 is YFSETQ in the germline V gene. The CDR3 loop is CASSFMGAGVYGYTF. The CDR3 DNA reads as TGCGCCAGCAGCTTCATGGGGGCCGGAGTCTATGGCTACACCTTC.

V and J are TRBV7-2 and TRBJ2-6; possibly TRBD1 for D (6 bases). The V gene's germline CDR1 is SGHTA and CDR2 FQGNSA. The ends were cut back, 4 bases at V and 1 base at J, with 14 bases in the middle. The CDR3 consists of 17 residues. The CDR3 DNA is TGTGCCAGCAGCTCGAAATACACAGGGTCTGGGGCCAACGTCCTGACTTTC. Encoded protein: CASSSKYTGSGANVLTF. Combining the CDR3 with reference TRBV7-2 and TRBJ2-6 gives the whole variable domain GAGVSQSPSNKVTEKGKDVELRCDPISGHTALYWYRQSLGQGLEFLIYFQGNSAPDKSGLPSDRFSAERTGGSVSTLTIQRTQQEDSAVYLCASSSKYTGSGANVLTFGAGSRLTVL.

The V call is TRBV15, the J call TRBJ1-6; maybe TRBD1 (5 bases). CDR1 is LNHNV, CDR2 YYDKDF, per germline (reference sequence). The CDR3 runs 14 residues. The V gene lost 4 bases and the J gene lost 9 bases, with 13 bases spanning the gap. The CDR3 protein is CATSKPDSFSPLHF. The CDR3 DNA reads TGTGCCACCAGCAAACCCGACAGTTTTTCACCCCTCCACTTT. The whole variable domain, filled in from reference TRBV15 and TRBJ1-6, reads DAMVIQNPRYQVTQFGKPVTLSCSQTLNHNVMYWYQQKSSQAPKLLFHYYDKDFNNEADTPDNFQSRRPNTSFCFLDIRSPGLGDTAMYLCATSKPDSFSPLHFGNGTRLTVT.

This chain joins TRBV2 and TRBJ1-2, with D possibly TRBD1 on 6 matching bases. CDR1 SNHLY and CDR2 FYNNEI come from the germline V gene. CDR3 length: 12 residues. V gave up 5 bases and J gave up 8 bases, with 12 bases separating them. CDR3 in DNA: TGTGCCAGCAGTACAGGGCCCGGGGGCTACACCTTC. This codes for CASSTGPGGYTF.

The chain combines TRBV9 with TRBJ2-1; 11 nucleotides align to TRBD1. The V gene's germline CDR1 is SGDLS and CDR2 YYNGEE. J lost 9 bases, V lost 4 bases, and 9 bases had no gene match. The length of the CDR3 is 15 residues. This CDR3 reads CASSPLGQGAGEQFF. Written as DNA, the CDR3 is TGTGCCAGCAGCCCCCTAGGACAGGGGGCGGGTGAGCAGTTCTTC.

V is TRBV5-4 and J is TRBJ2-3, with 7 bases aligning to TRBD1. CDR1 and CDR2 (germline): SGHNT, YYREEE (reference sequence). After removal of 4 bases from V and 2 bases from J, the junction contained 13 bases not matched to a gene. CDR3 length: 17 residues. CDR3: CASSIKTGALHTDTQYF. CDR3 coding DNA: TGTGCCAGCAGCATCAAAACAGGGGCCTTACACACAGATACGCAGTATTTT.

J is TRBJ1-1 and V is TRBV5-1; 9 bases line up with TRBD1. Germline V CDR1 and CDR2: SGHRS, YFSETQ. The CDR3 runs to 17 residues. The J segment lost 7 bases and the V segment lost 3 bases, leaving 16 bases of the junction unmatched. This CDR3 reads CASSSTTGGPTLGEAFF. The CDR3 coding sequence is TGCGCCAGCAGCTCAACTACAGGGGGCCCCACTTTAGGTGAAGCTTTCTTT.

This chain uses TRBV10-3 with TRBJ1-4; 9 bases match TRBD1. The CDR3 is 15 amino acids. CDR1 and CDR2 from the germline V gene are ENHRY and SYGVKD. After removal of 10 bases from V and 3 bases from J, the junction contained 9 bases not matched to a gene. DNA of the CDR3: TGTGCCACCAAGGGACAGGGAATCCCTAATGAAAAACTGTTTTTT. Its translation: CATKGQGIPNEKLFF.

V and J are TRBV6-5 and TRBJ1-4; D may be TRBD1 (5 bases). The V gene's germline CDR1 is MNHEY and CDR2 SVGAGI. The V and J ends lost 5 bases and 6 bases respectively, with 13 bases between them. The CDR3 runs 14 residues. CDR3 DNA: TGTGCCAGCAGTAGACAGTCGTTCGATGAAAAACTGTTTTTT. Translating gives CASSRQSFDEKLFF.

The chain carries TRBV10-3 and TRBJ2-5; 10 nucleotides agree with TRBD1. With V trimmed by 6 bases and J by 0 bases, 1 base remained unmatched. Per the germline V gene, CDR1 is ENHRY and CDR2 is SYGVKD. The CDR3 contains 14 residues. The CDR3 coding sequence is TGTGCCATCAGGGGACAGGGGAACCAAGAGACCCAGTACTTC. It specifies CAIRGQGNQETQYF.

CDR3 nucleotide sequence: TGTGCCACCAGCAGAGAAAGGACAAACTCTGGAAACACCATATATTTT. Its protein is CATSRERTNSGNTIYF. V gene TRBV15 combines with J gene TRBJ1-3; weak D call: TRBD1 (5 bases). Germline lookup yields CDR1 LNHNV and CDR2 YYDKDF (reference sequence). The CDR3 runs to 16 residues. V was pared by 0 bases and J by 0 bases, with 9 bases between.